A single sample is the source of the 23 T cell receptor beta chains below, sequenced in a study of metastatic and nonmetastatic thyroid tumors. Using MiXCR, TCRdb reanalyzed the PCR reads. This repertoire shows 72,000 or so clones, 15% to 20% found once; its top ten account for about 13%. Nobody among the patients had been given any treatment before thyroid surgery. Sequenced material: blood. The receptors were sampled from a female donor with papillary thyroid cancer or a benign thyroid nodule (not recorded which). Some clones in this sample may be carry-over from other donors' samples.

The CDR3 reads CASSQEMGVNSPLHF. The CDR3 coding sequence is TGTGCCAGCAGCCAAGAGATGGGCGTTAATTCACCCCTCCACTTT. The chain links TRBV3-1 to TRBJ1-6; no clear D. Germline CDR1 is LGHDT and CDR2 is YNNKEL (reference sequence). The V gene lost 0 bases and the J gene lost 6 bases, with 9 bases spanning the gap. This CDR3 is 15 amino acids long. Based on the CDR3 plus reference TRBV3-1 and TRBJ1-6, the full variable domain is DTAVSQTPKYLVTQMGNDKSIKCEQNLGHDTMYWYKQDSKKFLKIMFSYNNKELIINETVPNRFSPKSPDKAHLNLHINSLELGDSAVYFCASSQEMGVNSPLHFGNGTRLTVT.

This clone was found many times. The gene calls are TRBV20-1 and TRBJ2-1; maybe TRBD2 (5 bases). V was pared by 6 bases and J by 6 bases, with 18 bases between. Germline V gene sequence: CDR1 DFQATT, CDR2 SNEGSKA (reference sequence). The CDR3 contains 14 residues. CDR3 bases: TGCAGTGCCGCACAGCTAGAGGGCCTCAATGAGCAGTTCTTC. Translation gives CSAAQLEGLNEQFF.

This clone was found many times. Other DNA sequences in this sample translate to the same CDR3. The V and J genes are TRBV9 and TRBJ1-4, with D maybe TRBD1 (6 bases). Between the trimmed V and J ends, which lost 1 base and 5 bases, there was a span of 15 bases. Germline V CDR1 and CDR2: SGDLS, YYNGEE. The CDR3 contains 16 residues. The CDR3 region has the DNA TGTGCCAGCAGCGTACGTGACAGGCCGCTGAATGAAAAACTGTTTTTT. This translates into CASSVRDRPLNEKLFF.

This clone has at least ten counts. The chain couples TRBV15 to TRBJ1-2, with 7 bases fitting TRBD1. V lost 3 bases to trimming and J lost 5 bases; unmatched junction nucleotides: 9. The CDR3 runs 15 residues. Germline CDR1 and CDR2: LNHNV and YYDKDF (reference sequence). The CDR3, as DNA: TGTGCCACCAGCAGTGAGGGGGCGCCTCGGTATGGCTACACCTTC. It encodes CATSSEGAPRYGYTF.

The chain carries TRBV5-1 and TRBJ1-1; 7 nucleotides line up with TRBD1. Looked up from germline, CDR1 is SGHRS and CDR2 is YFSETQ. V lost 1 base and J lost 4; bases outside the gene matches: 4. CDR3 length: 14 residues. In DNA, the CDR3 is TGCGCCAGCAGCTTGACAGGGGCTAGCACTGAAGCTTTCTTT. Protein sequence: CASSLTGASTEAFF.

At least ten counts were recorded for this clone. This chain joins TRBV5-1 and TRBJ2-7; possible D gene TRBD2, 6 bases. The CDR3 contains 13 residues. V was pared by 4 bases and J by 6 bases, with 14 bases between. Germline CDR1 SGHRS, CDR2 YFSETQ. The CDR3 DNA reads as TGCGCCAGCAGCCCGAGGTCGGAGGGCGAGCAGTACTTC. Encoded protein: CASSPRSEGEQYF.

This clone was seen ten or more times. This chain links TRBV30 with TRBJ1-5, with 7 bases identical to TRBD1. J was trimmed by 6 bases and V by 5 bases; bases with no gene match: 7. The CDR3 runs 13 residues. In germline, CDR1 is GTSNPN, CDR2 SVGIG (reference sequence). The CDR3 sequence is CAWDTGVGQPQHF. The CDR3 DNA reads TGTGCCTGGGATACAGGGGTCGGTCAGCCCCAGCATTTT.

Relative to its sample, this clone is medium-sized. The chain uses TRBV30 and TRBJ2-7; D might be TRBD2 (5 bases). The germline V gene encodes CDR1 GTSNPN and CDR2 SVGIG (reference sequence). Trimming took off 0 bases at V and 6 bases at J, with 9 bases between the two ends. CDR3 length: 12 residues. The CDR3 DNA reads as TGTGCCTGGAGTGTACTAGGGTCCGAGCAGTACTTC. This encodes CAWSVLGSEQYF.

The rearrangement joins TRBV28 to TRBJ2-7, with 14 positions matching TRBD2. The CDR3 runs 15 residues. Trimming took 6 bases from V and 3 from J; bases not matched to a gene: 4. Germline V lookup: CDR1 MDHEN, CDR2 SYDVKM. The CDR3 region is CASRGGTSGSYEQYF. CDR3 in DNA: TGTGCCAGCAGGGGCGGGACTAGCGGGAGCTACGAGCAGTACTTC.

This clone was picked up many times. V gene TRBV11-2 combines with J gene TRBJ2-2; 8 positions match TRBD1. Losses at the gene ends were 4 bases for V and 1 base for J; bases not matched to a gene: 2. Germline loops: CDR1 SGHAT, CDR2 FQNNGV. CDR3 length: 15 residues. The CDR3 DNA reads TGTGCCAGCAGCTCCGGGACAGGGAACACCGGGGAGCTGTTTTTT. Translated: CASSSGTGNTGELFF.

Of note for this clone: Germline is not matched at one junction end, which may reflect a read error. V usage is TRBV11-1 and J usage is TRBJ2-2; D is possibly TRBD1 or TRBD2 (5 bases each). There are 17 residues in the CDR3. Looked up from germline, CDR1 is SGHAT and CDR2 is FQDESV (reference sequence). Written as DNA, the CDR3 is TGTGCCAGCAGCTTAAGGCGCGGTAGGCCGAGGGACGGGGATCTGTTTTTT. As protein: CASSLRRGRPRDGDLFF.

This chain links TRBV4-1 with TRBJ2-6; D possibly corresponds to TRBD1 (5 bases). This CDR3 is built from 19 residues. Per the germline V gene, CDR1 is MGHRA and CDR2 is YSYEKL. Trimming shortened V by 0 bases and J by 0 bases, and 15 bases separated the two germline ends. The CDR3 reads CASSQEFDSTRSGANVLTF. The CDR3 DNA follows: TGCGCCAGCAGCCAAGAGTTCGACAGTACGCGCTCTGGGGCCAACGTCCTGACTTTC.

The sample holds many counts of this clone. The chain has TRBV3-1 and TRBJ2-6, with 9 bases identical to TRBD1. This CDR3 region has 20 residues. Germline CDR1 reads LGHDT; CDR2 reads YNNKEL (reference sequence). V lost 4 bases to trimming and J lost 3 bases; unmatched junction nucleotides: 16. The CDR3 nucleotides are TGTGCCAGCAGCCGAGGTGTTACCGGGACAGGGAGAAGTGGGGCCAACGTCCTGACTTTC. This encodes CASSRGVTGTGRSGANVLTF.

This clone was found many times. The CDR3 loop is CASSLAGLGAGYTF. In DNA form, the CDR3 reads TGTGCCAGCAGTTTAGCGGGACTGGGGGCGGGCTACACCTTC. The J gene is TRBJ1-2, the V gene TRBV12-3 or TRBV12-4, with D maybe TRBD1 (6 bases). The V and J ends lost 0 bases and 8 bases respectively, with 13 bases between them. This CDR3 has 14 residues.

This clone was detected many times. The chain carries TRBV7-9 and TRBJ2-7; D might be TRBD1 (5 bases). Trimming removed 5 bases at V and 4 bases at J, with 15 bases between. The length of the CDR3 is 14 residues. Germline V gene sequence: CDR1 SEHNR, CDR2 FQNEAQ (reference sequence). The CDR3 DNA sequence: TGTGCCAGCAGCCAGGTGGACATCAAGTACGAGCAGTACTTC. Translated, it gives CASSQVDIKYEQYF.

In this sample, this clone turned up many times. The chain carries TRBV28 and TRBJ2-7; no clear D. The CDR3 loop spans 13 amino acids. Germline V gives CDR1 MDHEN, CDR2 SYDVKM. Trimming stripped 3 bases from V and 2 bases from J, with 8 bases between. Here the CDR3 reads CASSFHDTYEQYF. CDR3 sequence (DNA): TGTGCCAGCAGTTTTCACGATACCTACGAGCAGTACTTC. The full variable domain, completed using reference TRBV28 and TRBJ2-7, is DVKVTQSSRYLVKRTGEKVFLECVQDMDHENMFWYRQDPGLGLRLIYFSYDVKMKEKGDIPEGYSVSREKKERFSLILESASTNQTSMYLCASSFHDTYEQYFGPGTRLTVT.

This clone showed up many times. The chain carries TRBV19 and TRBJ1-1, with a possible D match to TRBD1 (5 bases). Trimming took 3 bases from V and 4 from J, leaving 15 bases between them. The CDR3 length is 15 residues. The germline V gene has CDR1 LNHDA and CDR2 SQIVND (reference sequence). The DNA of the CDR3 is TGTGCCAGTAGTATTTATGGGACGGTATTCACTGAAGCTTTCTTT. Protein: CASSIYGTVFTEAFF. Variable domain in full (rest from reference TRBV19 and TRBJ1-1): DGGITQSPKYLFRKEGQNVTLSCEQNLNHDAMYWYRQDPGQGLRLIYYSQIVNDFQKGDIAEGYSVSREKKESFPLTVTSAQKNPTAFYLCASSIYGTVFTEAFFGQGTRLTVV.

This clone was observed a few times. Other DNA sequences in the sample encode the same CDR3. The V call is TRBV24-1, the J call TRBJ2-5; 13 bases are a match to TRBD2. The CDR3 length is 18 residues. In germline, CDR1 is KGHDR, CDR2 SFDVKD. V shed 3 bases and J 3 bases; nucleotides not matched to a gene: 9. DNA for the CDR3: TGTGCCACCAGTGATGCGTTGACTAGCGGGAGGTTTAAAGAGACCCAGTACTTC. It is translated as CATSDALTSGRFKETQYF.

This clone was picked up many times. This may arise from a read error, as a much more abundant clone is one base away. As DNA, the CDR3 is TGCGCCAGCAGTGAGTCGTCGTTAGCGGGGTACGGGCAGTACTTC. Amino acid sequence: CASSESSLAGYGQYF. The V gene is TRBV10-1, the J gene TRBJ2-7, with 8 bases identical to TRBD2. The CDR3 length is 15 residues. Germline V CDR1 and CDR2: WNHNN, SYGVQD (reference sequence).

This chain uses TRBV20-1 with TRBJ2-1; 10 bases map to TRBD1. The CDR3 consists of 14 residues. Unmatched junction bases numbered 6, after V lost 4 bases and J lost 6 bases. Germline CDR1 DFQATT, CDR2 SNEGSKA (reference sequence). The CDR3 region has the DNA TGCAGTGCTAAGGGGGGACAGGGGATCAATGAGCAGTTCTTC. It translates to CSAKGGQGINEQFF.

This clone has at least ten counts. The gene calls are TRBV30 and TRBJ1-6, with D possibly matching TRBD1 (5 bases). The germline gives CDR1 GTSNPN, CDR2 SVGIG (reference sequence). The CDR3 runs to 13 residues. The germline V and J ends were trimmed by 0 bases and 15 bases, with 15 bases remaining between them. CDR3 loop: CAWSVQVAGNLHF. CDR3 bases: TGTGCCTGGAGTGTACAGGTAGCAGGGAACCTCCACTTT.

This clone was seen ten or more times. The chain joins TRBV28 to TRBJ2-3, with D tentatively TRBD2 (5 bases). CDR3 length: 14 residues. Germline loops: CDR1 MDHEN, CDR2 SYDVKM. V dropped 3 bases and J dropped 6 bases, with 13 bases sitting between them. The CDR3 DNA is TGTGCCAGCAGTTTCCGTGCCCCGGGGGATACGCAGTATTTT. Translating gives CASSFRAPGDTQYF.

To note about this clone: This could be a read error, since a much larger clone is one nucleotide away. Different DNA sequences within this sample yield the same CDR3. This chain uses TRBV9 with TRBJ2-1, with D perhaps matching TRBD1 or TRBD2 (6 bases each). V lost 3 bases and J 10 bases, leaving 11 bases between the germline ends. CDR1 is SGDLS, CDR2 YYNGEE, per germline. This CDR3 region has 12 residues. The CDR3 spells CASSAGAREQFF. The CDR3 nucleotides read TGTGCCAGCAGCGCGGGGGCACGGGAGCAGTTCTTC. Looking up the rest from reference TRBV9 and TRBJ2-1 gives the full variable domain: DSGVTQTPKHLITATGQRVTLRCSPRSGDLSVYWYQQSLDQGLQFLIQYYNGEERAKGNILERFSAQQFPDLHSELNLSSLELGDSALYFCASSAGAREQFFGPGTRLTVL.